The 8 T cell receptor beta chains below come from one sample, sequenced in a study of patients and donors after allogeneic stem cell transplantation. TCRdb reprocessed the RT-PCR reads with MiXCR, giving one entry per CDR3 protein. The sample contains roughly 880,000 distinct CDR3 sequences, roughly 18% of which appear only once. The material sequenced was blood, either unsorted or a sorted T cell fraction (not recorded which). All receptors come from a human donor who was either an allogeneic HSCT recipient or a stem cell or donor lymphocyte infusion donor (not recorded which). It is not recorded whose cells these are; they may come from a transplant donor.

The CDR3 is CASSDPETQYF. CDR3 DNA: TGTGCCAGCAGTGACCCAGAGACCCAGTACTTC. The rearrangement uses TRBV2 and TRBJ2-5; D is uncertain. Trimming cost V 3 bases and J 4 bases, with 3 bases left between them. Germline assignment: CDR1 SNHLY and CDR2 FYNNEI. The length of the CDR3 is 11 residues.

The chain is built from TRBV7-2 and TRBJ1-2; 9 bases are shared with TRBD1. Germline CDR1 SGHTA, CDR2 FQGNSA. The J segment lost 5 bases and the V segment lost 3 bases, leaving 7 bases of the junction unmatched. The CDR3 has 15 residues. The CDR3 here is CASSFWGQGKYGYTF. DNA of the CDR3: TGTGCCAGCAGCTTTTGGGGACAGGGTAAATATGGCTACACCTTC.

The genes are TRBV7-9 and TRBJ1-5; a weak D match, TRBD1 (5 bases). The CDR3 contains 17 residues. The germline gives CDR1 SEHNR, CDR2 FQNEAQ (reference sequence). The V and J ends lost 1 base and 1 base respectively, with 14 bases between them. The CDR3 spells CASSLDPPGHSNQPQHF. CDR3 coding DNA: TGTGCCAGCAGCTTAGACCCTCCGGGGCACAGCAATCAGCCCCAGCATTTT. Combining the CDR3 with reference TRBV7-9 and TRBJ1-5 gives the whole variable domain DTGVSQNPRHKITKRGQNVTFRCDPISEHNRLYWYRQTLGQGPEFLTYFQNEAQLEKSRLLSDRFSAERPKGSFSTLEIQRTEQGDSAMYLCASSLDPPGHSNQPQHFGDGTRLSIL.

This clonotype was seen only a few times. The rearrangement uses TRBV9 and TRBJ1-1, with unresolved D. This CDR3 region has 15 residues. Germline lookup yields CDR1 SGDLS and CDR2 YYNGEE. Trimming shortened V by 3 bases and J by 0 bases, and 12 bases separated the two germline ends. CDR3 amino acids: CASSARPRMNTEAFF. DNA for the CDR3: TGTGCCAGCAGCGCACGACCTAGAATGAACACTGAAGCTTTCTTT.

This clonotype was seen a handful of times. This chain joins TRBV5-6 and TRBJ1-3, with D hard to call. Germline assignment: CDR1 SGHDT and CDR2 YYEEEE. V lost 0 bases to trimming and J lost 11 bases, with 21 bases between them. The CDR3 is made up of 16 amino acids. CDR3: CASSLGNPDTRIAIYF. CDR3 DNA: TGTGCCAGCAGCTTGGGGAACCCCGACACTCGGATCGCCATATATTTT.

The sample holds a few counts of this clonotype. The chain carries TRBV20-1 and TRBJ2-7; the D gene is possibly TRBD2 (5 bases). V lost 6 bases to trimming and J lost 0 bases, with 15 bases between them. Per germline, CDR1 DFQATT and CDR2 SNEGSKA (reference sequence). CDR3 length: 14 residues. This CDR3 is CSANADWSSYEQYF. For the CDR3, the DNA is TGCAGTGCCAATGCGGACTGGAGCTCCTACGAGCAGTACTTC.

J is TRBJ1-2 and V is TRBV7-6, with a possible D match to TRBD1 (6 bases). The CDR3 is 13 amino acids. The V end lost 2 bases, the J end lost 4 bases, and 8 bases lay between the germline ends. Germline-derived CDR1 and CDR2 are SGHVS and FNYEAQ. CDR3 sequence: CASSLSDSYGYTF. In DNA form, the CDR3 reads TGTGCCAGCAGCTTATCGGACAGCTATGGCTACACCTTC.

The chain has TRBV7-3 and TRBJ1-2; D unclear. The CDR3 totals 13 residues. Germline V gene sequence: CDR1 SGHTA, CDR2 FQGTGA. Trimming took off 1 base at V and 6 bases at J, with 9 bases between the two ends. This CDR3 reads CASSLKLRDGYTF. In nucleotides, the CDR3 is TGTGCCAGCAGCTTAAAGTTGCGGGATGGCTACACCTTC.